The clone carrying this TCR beta chain occurred once. The germline V gene encodes CDR1 SGHRS and CDR2 YFSETQ. V gave up 3 bases and J gave up 4 bases; unmatched junction bases: 5. CDR3 length: 15 amino acids. Both 60 Vbeta primers and 13 Jbeta primers went into the PCR. Clones were read by immunoSEQ multiplex PCR, and TCRdb kept only the in-frame ones, dropping some. The sample contains some 210,000 clones, 60% to 80% of which appear only once. The entry originates in a study of cytomegalovirus exposure and HLA in healthy donors. This receptor was identified in a male donor in good health and CMV-seronegative. V usage is TRBV5-1 and J usage is TRBJ2-1; TRBD1 matches 9 bases. Input material: PBMCs. DNA for the CDR3: TGCGCCAGCAGCTCCTCGGGACAGGGTTACAATGAGCAGTTCTTC. Protein: CASSSSGQGYNEQFF.